The clone carrying this T cell receptor beta chain was counted between two and nine times. A single record per CDR3 protein comes from TCRdb applying MiXCR to the 5' RACE reads. The sample has under 45,000 distinct CDR3 sequences, about 8% seen once. These data originate in a study of early T cells in non-severe SARS-CoV-2 infection. Germline V lookup: CDR1 MNHNY, CDR2 SVGAGI (reference sequence). The CDR3 contains 15 residues. V was shortened by 2 bases and J by 7 bases, with 14 bases between the two germline ends. The sequence came from an adult who was a healthcare worker with PCR-confirmed SARS-CoV-2 infection or an uninfected control (not recorded which). Source: whole blood, taken at baseline. The chain has TRBV6-6 and TRBJ1-4; D is possibly TRBD1 (6 bases). CDR3 DNA sequence: TGTGCCAGCAGTTACAGCAGGGGTCTGAGTGAAAAACTGTTTTTT. This codes for CASSYSRGLSEKLFF.